This T cell receptor (beta chain) is drawn from a study of early T cells in non-severe SARS-CoV-2 infection. Study background: Bulk RNA taken from unsorted whole blood was sequenced, leaving chains unpaired.

General observations from the study: The VDJdb matching leaned toward anti-spike CD8 responses and overlooked private and CD4 specificities.

Comments on this clonotype: Its antigen remains unknown.

The V gene's germline CDR1 is DFQATT and CDR2 SNEGSKA (reference sequence). Trimming took off 3 bases at V and 3 bases at J, with 12 bases between the two ends. The CDR3 length is 14 residues. Researchers tagged individual cDNA molecules with unique molecular identifiers. TCRdb re-analysed the 5' RACE reads in MiXCR, keeping a single row per CDR3 protein. The sample consists of about 73,000 distinct CDR3 sequences, approximately 15% of them appearing once. The sequence derives from an adult who was a healthcare worker with PCR-confirmed SARS-CoV-2 infection or an uninfected control (not recorded which). This rearrangement joins TRBV20-1 to TRBJ1-5; D not resolved. Sequenced material: whole blood. The CDR3 DNA sequence: TGCAGTGCTAGTAGCGCTTACCCCAATCAGCCCCAGCATTTT. Translating gives CSASSAYPNQPQHF.